This TCR beta chain was sequenced during a study of blood T cell repertoires in COVID-19. Turning to the study itself: Sites in the United States, Italy and Spain provided acute and convalescent COVID-19 samples. Sample material is recorded as cDNA or gDNA derived from T cells, B-cell-depleted T cells, or PBMCs.

Study processing details: Nucleated cell counts were estimated from reference gene primer amplification. The table came from immunoSEQ multiplex PCR; TCRdb's copy has only in-frame clones and leaves some out. The DNA was the basis for D and trimming; V, J and clone size are from that table. In the table there are 300,000 to 350,000 clones, 90% of which are singletons. Enrollees, roughly 18 to 90 years old, lived in fewer than 25 US areas. The CDR3 length is 15 residues. The material sequenced was PBMCs or T cells enriched from blood (not recorded which). The TCR sequence derives from a woman aged 25 to 39 who had been exposed to COVID-19. The chain recombines TRBV21-1 with TRBJ1-6; TRBD1, the table's D call, was not compared with the DNA. TRBV21-1 is a documented pseudogene. The CDR3 nucleotides are TGTGCCAGCAGCAGTTCGGGACAGGGGTATTCACCCCTCCACTTT. This gives the protein CASSSSGQGYSPLHF.